This T cell receptor (beta chain) stems from a study of T cells in localized non-small cell lung cancer. This clone was detected only a few times. Here immunoSEQ multiplex PCR was the method, and the copy in TCRdb shows in-frame clones only, minus some. This table holds a few thousand clones, 26% found once. The sequence was obtained from a female donor older than 55 with stage I lung adenocarcinoma. The sequenced sample was lung tumor tissue, obtained before any cancer treatment.

This chain's CDR3 is CASSPRDRLSGNTIYF. The CDR3 coding sequence is TGTGCCAGCAGCCCTCGGGACCGTCTCTCTGGAAACACCATATATTTT. The rearrangement joins TRBV11-3 to TRBJ1-3; D is perhaps TRBD1 (5 bases). Germline V gene data show CDR1 as SGHNT and CDR2 as YENEEA. This CDR3 has 16 amino acids. The V end was cut by 5 bases, the J end by 0 bases, with 14 bases between.